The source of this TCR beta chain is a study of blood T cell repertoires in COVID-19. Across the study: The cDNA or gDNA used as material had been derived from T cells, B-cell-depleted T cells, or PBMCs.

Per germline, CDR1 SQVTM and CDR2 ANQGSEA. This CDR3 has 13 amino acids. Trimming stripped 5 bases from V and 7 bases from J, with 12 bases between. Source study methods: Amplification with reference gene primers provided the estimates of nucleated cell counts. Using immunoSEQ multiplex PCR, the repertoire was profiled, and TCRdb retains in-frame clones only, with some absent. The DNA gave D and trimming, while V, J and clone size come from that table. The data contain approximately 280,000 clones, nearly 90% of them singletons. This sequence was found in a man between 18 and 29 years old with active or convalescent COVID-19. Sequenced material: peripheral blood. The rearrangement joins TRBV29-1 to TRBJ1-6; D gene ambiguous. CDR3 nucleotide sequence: TGCAGCGTTCGGGGAGTTGAGAATTCACCCCTCCACTTT. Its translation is CSVRGVENSPLHF.